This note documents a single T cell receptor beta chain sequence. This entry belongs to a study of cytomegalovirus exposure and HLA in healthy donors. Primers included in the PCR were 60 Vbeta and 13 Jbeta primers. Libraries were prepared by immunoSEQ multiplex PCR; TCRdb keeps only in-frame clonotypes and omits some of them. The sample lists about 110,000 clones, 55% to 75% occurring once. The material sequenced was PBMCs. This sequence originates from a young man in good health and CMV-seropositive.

This CDR3 is CASSYSRFTEAFF. As DNA, the CDR3 is TGTGCCAGCAGTTACTCGAGGTTCACTGAAGCTTTCTTT. V is TRBV6-5 and J is TRBJ1-1; D not resolved. The CDR3 spans 13 residues. Trimming removed 0 bases at V and 4 bases at J, with 6 bases between. Germline V CDR1 and CDR2: MNHEY, SVGAGI.